What follows is one T cell receptor (beta chain) and its context. Its antigen is undetermined. Germline values: CDR1 SGDLS, CDR2 YYNGEE. The CDR3 extends over 17 amino acids. With V trimmed by 4 bases and J by 0 bases, 12 bases remained unmatched. The sample comes from a study of T cells in Graves' hyperthyroidism and ophthalmopathy. General study points: Separating ophthalmopathy from stable hyperthyroidism was achieved by a 13 V-J model. Model output signaled ophthalmopathy a median approximately six months ahead of onset.

Diagnoses rested on clinical symptoms, serum thyroxine and TRAb, thyroid ultrasound and orbital computed tomography. RNA transcripts served as the template for amplifying TCR beta CDR3 regions. The TCR CDR3 first-round RT-PCR relied on the HTBI primer set. One entry per CDR3 protein results from TCRdb running MiXCR on the multiplex PCR reads. The top ten clones hold less than 8.5% of a sample with hundreds of thousands of distinct CDR3 sequences, about 45% of them seen once. Sequenced sample: peripheral blood or thyroid tissue (not recorded which). The chain joins TRBV9 to TRBJ1-1; 7 nucleotides agree with TRBD1. This TCR was sampled from an adult man with Graves' disease, either hyperthyroidism or ophthalmopathy (not recorded which). CDR3 sequence: CASSQDNRGLMNTEAFF. DNA for the CDR3: TGTGCCAGCAGCCAAGACAACAGGGGCCTGATGAACACTGAAGCTTTCTTT. Combining the CDR3 with reference TRBV9 and TRBJ1-1 gives the whole variable domain DSGVTQTPKHLITATGQRVTLRCSPRSGDLSVYWYQQSLDQGLQFLIQYYNGEERAKGNILERFSAQQFPDLHSELNLSSLELGDSALYFCASSQDNRGLMNTEAFFGQGTRLTVV.